This T cell receptor beta chain came from a study of blood T cell repertoires in COVID-19. Across the study: Specimens from acute and convalescent COVID-19 originated in the United States, Italy and Spain. Nucleic acid was either cDNA or gDNA, and it came from T cells, B-cell-depleted T cells, or PBMCs.

This clone has only a few counts. Sequencing used immunoSEQ multiplex PCR; TCRdb keeps in-frame clones, though not all of them. The sample lists about 200,000 clones; approximately 87% were seen once. Specimen: peripheral blood. This receptor was taken from a woman aged 45 to 65 with acute or convalescent COVID-19.

Here the CDR3 DNA reads TGTGCCACGGCAACCAAGGGGACAGGTCCACCTTACTCCTACAATGAGCAGTTCTTC. Encoded protein: CATATKGTGPPYSYNEQFF. V is TRBV10-3 and J is TRBJ2-1; TRBD1 matches 8 bases. V lost 10 bases and J lost 0; bases outside the gene matches: 20. The CDR3 runs 19 residues. Per the germline V gene, CDR1 is ENHRY and CDR2 is SYGVKD.